This T cell receptor (beta chain) came from a study of shared clonotypes between healthy human individuals. V gave up 3 bases and J gave up 6 bases, with 12 bases separating them. The CDR3 length is 15 residues. Germline CDR1 reads SGHTA; CDR2 reads FQGTGA. Clones were read by immunoSEQ multiplex PCR, and TCRdb kept only the in-frame ones, dropping some. The sample gives around 2.5 million clones, 80% to 95% of which show up once; about 0.38% is in the top ten. This TCR was recovered from a young man in good health. Some clones in this sample may be carry-over from other donors' samples. Specimen: naive CD4+ T cells from PBMCs. Indicated subset: CD45RA+ positively selected. J is TRBJ1-6 and V is TRBV7-3; tentative D call: TRBD1 (5 bases). CDR3 amino acids: CASSLGGRANSPLHF. The CDR3 nucleotides read TGTGCCAGCAGCTTGGGCGGCAGGGCTAATTCACCCCTCCACTTT.